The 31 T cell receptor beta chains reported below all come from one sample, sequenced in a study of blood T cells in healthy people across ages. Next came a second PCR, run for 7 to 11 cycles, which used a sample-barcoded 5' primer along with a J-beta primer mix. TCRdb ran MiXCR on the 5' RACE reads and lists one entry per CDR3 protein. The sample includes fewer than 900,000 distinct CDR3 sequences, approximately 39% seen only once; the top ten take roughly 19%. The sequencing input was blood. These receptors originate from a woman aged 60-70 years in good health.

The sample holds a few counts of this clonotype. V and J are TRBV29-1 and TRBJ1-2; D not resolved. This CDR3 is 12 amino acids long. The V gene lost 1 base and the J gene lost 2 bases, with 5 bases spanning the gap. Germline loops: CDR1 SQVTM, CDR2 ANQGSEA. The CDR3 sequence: CSVEAENYGYTF. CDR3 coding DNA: TGCAGCGTTGAAGCAGAGAACTATGGCTACACCTTC. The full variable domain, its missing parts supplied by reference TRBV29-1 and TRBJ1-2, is SAVISQKPSRDICQRGTSLTIQCQVDSQVTMMFWYRQQPGQSLTLIATANQGSEATYESGFVIDKFPISRPNLTFSTLTVSNMSPEDSSIYLCSVEAENYGYTFGSGTRLTVV.

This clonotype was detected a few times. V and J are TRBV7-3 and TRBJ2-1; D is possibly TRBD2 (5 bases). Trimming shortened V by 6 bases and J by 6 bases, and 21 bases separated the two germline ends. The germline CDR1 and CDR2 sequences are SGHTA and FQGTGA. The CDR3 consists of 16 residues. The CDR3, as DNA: TGTGCCAGCAGGCTACGAGGGCTAAACAAGGGCAATGAGCAGTTCTTC. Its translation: CASRLRGLNKGNEQFF.

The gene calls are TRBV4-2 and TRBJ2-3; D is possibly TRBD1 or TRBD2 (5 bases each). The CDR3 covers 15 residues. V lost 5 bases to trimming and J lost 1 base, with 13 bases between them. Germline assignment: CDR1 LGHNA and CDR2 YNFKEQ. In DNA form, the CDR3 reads TGTGCCAGCAGCTCCCGAGTGGGGGGCACAGATACGCAGTATTTT. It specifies CASSSRVGGTDTQYF.

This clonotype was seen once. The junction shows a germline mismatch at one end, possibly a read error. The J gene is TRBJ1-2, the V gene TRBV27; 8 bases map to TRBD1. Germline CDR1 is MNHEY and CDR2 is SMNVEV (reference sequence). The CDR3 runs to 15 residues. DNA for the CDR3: TGTGCCAGCAGTTTCGACCACAGGGGGAACTATGGCTGCACCTTC. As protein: CASSFDHRGNYGCTF.

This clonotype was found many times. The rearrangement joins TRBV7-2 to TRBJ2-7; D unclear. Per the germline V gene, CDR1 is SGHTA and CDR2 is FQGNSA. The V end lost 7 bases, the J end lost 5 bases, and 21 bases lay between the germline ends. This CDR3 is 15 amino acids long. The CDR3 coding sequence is TGTGCCAGCACCTCTTCCCCCCGGCAGGTCGACGAGCAGTACTTC. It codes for CASTSSPRQVDEQYF.

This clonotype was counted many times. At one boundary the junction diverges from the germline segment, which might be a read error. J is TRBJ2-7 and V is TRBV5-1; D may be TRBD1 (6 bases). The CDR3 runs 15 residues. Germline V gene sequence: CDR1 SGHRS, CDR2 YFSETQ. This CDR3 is CASRLSNDRPYVQYF. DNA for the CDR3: TGCGCCAGCAGGTTGTCCAACGACAGGCCGTACGTGCAGTACTTC.

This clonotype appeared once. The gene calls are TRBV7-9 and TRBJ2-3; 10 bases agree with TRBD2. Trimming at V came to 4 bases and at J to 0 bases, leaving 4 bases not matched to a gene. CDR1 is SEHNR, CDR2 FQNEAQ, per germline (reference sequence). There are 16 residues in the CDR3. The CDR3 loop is CASSYGLAASTDTQYF. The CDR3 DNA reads TGTGCCAGCAGCTATGGACTAGCGGCTAGCACAGATACGCAGTATTTT. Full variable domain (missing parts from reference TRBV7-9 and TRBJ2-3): DTGVSQNPRHKITKRGQNVTFRCDPISEHNRLYWYRQTLGQGPEFLTYFQNEAQLEKSRLLSDRFSAERPKGSFSTLEIQRTEQGDSAMYLCASSYGLAASTDTQYFGPGTRLTVL.

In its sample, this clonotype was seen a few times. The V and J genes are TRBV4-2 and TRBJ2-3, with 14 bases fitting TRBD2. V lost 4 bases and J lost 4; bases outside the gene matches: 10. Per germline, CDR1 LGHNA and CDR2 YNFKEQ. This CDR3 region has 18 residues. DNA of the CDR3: TGTGCCAGCAGCCGTCGGACTAGCGGGGGGACCCCTCCAGATACGCAGTATTTT. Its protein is CASSRRTSGGTPPDTQYF.

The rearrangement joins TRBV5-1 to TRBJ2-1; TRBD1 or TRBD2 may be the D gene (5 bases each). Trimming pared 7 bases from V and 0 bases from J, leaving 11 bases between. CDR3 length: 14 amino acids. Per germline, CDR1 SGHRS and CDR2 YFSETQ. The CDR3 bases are TGCGCCAGCGGTCCTGGGGGCTCCTACAATGAGCAGTTCTTC. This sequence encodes CASGPGGSYNEQFF.

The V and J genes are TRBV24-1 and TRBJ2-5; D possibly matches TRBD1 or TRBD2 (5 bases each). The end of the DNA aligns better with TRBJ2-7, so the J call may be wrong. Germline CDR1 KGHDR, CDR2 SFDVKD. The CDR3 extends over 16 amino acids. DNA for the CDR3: TGTGCCACCAGTGACCCCGGGACGTCAGGATCTACCGAGCAGTACTTC. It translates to CATSDPGTSGSTEQYF.

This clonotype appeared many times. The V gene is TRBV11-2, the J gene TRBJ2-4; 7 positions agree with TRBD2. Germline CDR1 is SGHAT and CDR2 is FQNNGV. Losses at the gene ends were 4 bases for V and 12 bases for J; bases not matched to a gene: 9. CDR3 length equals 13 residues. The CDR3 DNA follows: TGTGCCAGCAGCTCGGCGGGAGCAACCTCTCAGTACTTC. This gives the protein CASSSAGATSQYF.

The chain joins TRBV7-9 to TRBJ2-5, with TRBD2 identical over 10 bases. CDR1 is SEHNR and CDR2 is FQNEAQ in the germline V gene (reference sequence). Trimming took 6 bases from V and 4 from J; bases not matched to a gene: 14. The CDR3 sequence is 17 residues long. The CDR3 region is CASRPREREGPGETQYF. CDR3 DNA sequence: TGTGCCAGCAGACCACGAGAGCGGGAGGGACCGGGAGAGACCCAGTACTTC. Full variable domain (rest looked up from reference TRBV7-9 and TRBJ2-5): DTGVSQNPRHKITKRGQNVTFRCDPISEHNRLYWYRQTLGQGPEFLTYFQNEAQLEKSRLLSDRFSAERPKGSFSTLEIQRTEQGDSAMYLCASRPREREGPGETQYFGPGTRLLVL.

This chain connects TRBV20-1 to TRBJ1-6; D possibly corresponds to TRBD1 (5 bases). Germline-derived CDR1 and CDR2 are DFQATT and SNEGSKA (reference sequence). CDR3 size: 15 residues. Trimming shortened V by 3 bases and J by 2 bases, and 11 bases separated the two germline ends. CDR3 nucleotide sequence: TGCAGTGCTAGGATGAGGGGACCCTATAATTCACCCCTCCACTTT. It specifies CSARMRGPYNSPLHF.

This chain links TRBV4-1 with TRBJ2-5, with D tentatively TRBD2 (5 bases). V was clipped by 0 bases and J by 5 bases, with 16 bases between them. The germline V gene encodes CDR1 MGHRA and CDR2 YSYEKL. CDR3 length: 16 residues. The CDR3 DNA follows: TGCGCCAGCAGCCAAGAGAAGATACTAGGCGTCGAGACCCAGTACTTC. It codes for CASSQEKILGVETQYF.

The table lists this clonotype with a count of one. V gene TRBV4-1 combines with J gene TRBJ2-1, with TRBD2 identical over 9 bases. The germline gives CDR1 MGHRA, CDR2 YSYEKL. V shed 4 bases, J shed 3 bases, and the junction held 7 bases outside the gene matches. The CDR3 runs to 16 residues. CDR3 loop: CASSRIAGDYYNEQFF. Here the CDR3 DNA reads TGCGCCAGCAGCCGAATAGCGGGAGACTACTACAATGAGCAGTTCTTC.

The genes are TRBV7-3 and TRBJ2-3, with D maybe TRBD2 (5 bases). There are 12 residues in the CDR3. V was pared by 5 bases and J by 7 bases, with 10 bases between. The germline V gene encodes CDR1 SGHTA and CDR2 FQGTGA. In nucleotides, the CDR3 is TGTGCCAGCAGCCAAGCGGAAAATACGCAGTATTTT. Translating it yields CASSQAENTQYF.

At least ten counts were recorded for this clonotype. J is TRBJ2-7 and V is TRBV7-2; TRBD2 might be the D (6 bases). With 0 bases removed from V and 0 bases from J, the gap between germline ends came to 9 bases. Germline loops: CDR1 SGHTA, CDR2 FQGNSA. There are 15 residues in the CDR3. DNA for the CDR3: TGTGCCAGCAGCTTAGCGGGAGGCGACTCCTACGAGCAGTACTTC. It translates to CASSLAGGDSYEQYF.

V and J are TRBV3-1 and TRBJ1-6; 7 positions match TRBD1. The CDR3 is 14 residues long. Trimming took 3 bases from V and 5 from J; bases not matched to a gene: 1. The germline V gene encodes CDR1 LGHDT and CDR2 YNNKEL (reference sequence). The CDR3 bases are TGTGCCAGCAGCCACGGACAGGATAATTCACCCCTCCACTTT. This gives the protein CASSHGQDNSPLHF.

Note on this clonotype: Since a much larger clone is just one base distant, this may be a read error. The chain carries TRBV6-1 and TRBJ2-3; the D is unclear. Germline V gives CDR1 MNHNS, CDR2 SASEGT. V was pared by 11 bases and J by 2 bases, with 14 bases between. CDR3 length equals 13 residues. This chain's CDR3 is CAVGGQTTDTQYF. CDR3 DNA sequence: TGTGCCGTCGGTGGGCAGACCACAGATACGCAGTATTTT.

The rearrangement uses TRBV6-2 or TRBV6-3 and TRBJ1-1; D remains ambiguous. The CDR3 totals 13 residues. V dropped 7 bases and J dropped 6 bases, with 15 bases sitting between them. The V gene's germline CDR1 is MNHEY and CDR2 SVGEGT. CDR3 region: CASTSDAVAEAFF. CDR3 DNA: TGTGCCAGCACCTCAGATGCGGTGGCTGAAGCTTTCTTT.

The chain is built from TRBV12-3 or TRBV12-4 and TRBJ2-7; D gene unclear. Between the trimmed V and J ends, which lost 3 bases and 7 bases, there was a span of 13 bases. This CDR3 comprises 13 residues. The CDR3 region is CASSFGPGREQYF. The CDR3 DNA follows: TGTGCCAGCAGTTTCGGACCCGGGCGGGAGCAGTACTTC.

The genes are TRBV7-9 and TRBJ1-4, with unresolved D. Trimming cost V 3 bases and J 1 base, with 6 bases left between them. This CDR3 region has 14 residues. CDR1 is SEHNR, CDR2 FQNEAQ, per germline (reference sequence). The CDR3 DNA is TGTGCCAGCAGCTTCCTTGGAACTAATGAAAAACTGTTTTTT. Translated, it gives CASSFLGTNEKLFF.

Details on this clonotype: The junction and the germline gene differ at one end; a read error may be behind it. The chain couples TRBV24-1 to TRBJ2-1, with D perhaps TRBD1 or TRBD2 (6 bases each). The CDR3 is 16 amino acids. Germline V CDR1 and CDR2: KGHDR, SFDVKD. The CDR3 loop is CATSGFGGHDPNERFF. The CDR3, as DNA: TGTGCCACCAGTGGCTTCGGGGGACACGACCCCAATGAGCGGTTCTTC.

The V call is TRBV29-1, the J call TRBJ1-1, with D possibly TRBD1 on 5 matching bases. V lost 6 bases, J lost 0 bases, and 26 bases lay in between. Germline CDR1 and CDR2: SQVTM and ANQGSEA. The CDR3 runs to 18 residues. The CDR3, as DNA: TGCAGCGTATACCGTGAATTGTCGGGACCGAGGGTGAACACTGAAGCTTTCTTT. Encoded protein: CSVYRELSGPRVNTEAFF.

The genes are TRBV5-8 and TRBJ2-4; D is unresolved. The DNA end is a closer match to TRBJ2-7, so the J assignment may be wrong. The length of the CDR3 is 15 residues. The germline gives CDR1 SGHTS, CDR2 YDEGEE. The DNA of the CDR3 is TGTGCCAGCAGTGTTCTGTCTGATGGGCGTGGCGAGCAGTACTTC. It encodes CASSVLSDGRGEQYF.

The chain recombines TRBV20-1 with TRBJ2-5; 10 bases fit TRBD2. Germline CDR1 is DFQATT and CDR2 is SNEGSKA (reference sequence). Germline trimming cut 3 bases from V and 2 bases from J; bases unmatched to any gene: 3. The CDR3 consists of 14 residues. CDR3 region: CSASLAGEQETQYF. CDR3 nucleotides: TGCAGTGCTAGTCTAGCGGGAGAACAAGAGACCCAGTACTTC.

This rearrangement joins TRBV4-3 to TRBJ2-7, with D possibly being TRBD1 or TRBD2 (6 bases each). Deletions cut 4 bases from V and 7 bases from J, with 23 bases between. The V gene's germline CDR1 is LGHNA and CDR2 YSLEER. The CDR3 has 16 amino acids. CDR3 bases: TGCGCCAGCAGCCTGGGAACGGGGGCTGGCTCTAATGAGCAGTACTTC. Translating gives CASSLGTGAGSNEQYF.

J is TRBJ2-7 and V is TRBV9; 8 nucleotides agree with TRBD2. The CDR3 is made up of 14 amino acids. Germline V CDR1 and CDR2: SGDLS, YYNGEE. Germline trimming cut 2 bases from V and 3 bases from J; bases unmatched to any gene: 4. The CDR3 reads CASSVAGGDYEQYF. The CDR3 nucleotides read TGTGCCAGCAGCGTGGCCGGGGGGGACTACGAGCAGTACTTC.

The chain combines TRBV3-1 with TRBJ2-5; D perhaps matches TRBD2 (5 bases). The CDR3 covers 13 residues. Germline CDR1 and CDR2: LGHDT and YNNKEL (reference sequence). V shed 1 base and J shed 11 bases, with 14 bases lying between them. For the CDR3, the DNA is TGTGCCAGCAGCCAAGGACCATGGAGAGGGCAGTACTTC. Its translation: CASSQGPWRGQYF.

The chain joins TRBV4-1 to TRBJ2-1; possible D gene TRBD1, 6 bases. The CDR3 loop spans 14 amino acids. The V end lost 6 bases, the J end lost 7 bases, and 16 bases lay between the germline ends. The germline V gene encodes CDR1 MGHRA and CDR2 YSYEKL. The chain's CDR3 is CASSRETGSNEQFF. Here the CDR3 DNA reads TGCGCCAGCAGTAGGGAGACAGGTTCGAATGAGCAGTTCTTC.

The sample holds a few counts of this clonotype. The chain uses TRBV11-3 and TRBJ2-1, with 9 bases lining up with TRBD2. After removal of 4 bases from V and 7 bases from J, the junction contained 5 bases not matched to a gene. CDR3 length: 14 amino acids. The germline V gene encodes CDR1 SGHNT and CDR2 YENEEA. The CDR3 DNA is TGTGCCAGCAGCTCAGCGGGGGGAAGGAATGAGCAGTTCTTC. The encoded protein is CASSSAGGRNEQFF. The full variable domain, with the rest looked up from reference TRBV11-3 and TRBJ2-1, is EAGVVQSPRYKIIEKKQPVAFWCNPISGHNTLYWYLQNLGQGPELLIRYENEEAVDDSQLPKDRFSAERLKGVDSTLKIQPAELGDSAVYLCASSSAGGRNEQFFGPGTRLTVL.